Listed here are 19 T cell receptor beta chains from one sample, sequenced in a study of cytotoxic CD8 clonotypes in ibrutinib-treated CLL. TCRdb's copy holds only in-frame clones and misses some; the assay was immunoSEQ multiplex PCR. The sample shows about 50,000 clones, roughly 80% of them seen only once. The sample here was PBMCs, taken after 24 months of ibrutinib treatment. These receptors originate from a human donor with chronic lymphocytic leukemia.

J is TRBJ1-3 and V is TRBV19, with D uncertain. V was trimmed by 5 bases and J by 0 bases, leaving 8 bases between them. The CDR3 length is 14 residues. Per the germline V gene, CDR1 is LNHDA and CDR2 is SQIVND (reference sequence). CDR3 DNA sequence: TGTGCCAGTAGTCGGACCGACTCTGGAAACACCATATATTTT. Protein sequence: CASSRTDSGNTIYF.

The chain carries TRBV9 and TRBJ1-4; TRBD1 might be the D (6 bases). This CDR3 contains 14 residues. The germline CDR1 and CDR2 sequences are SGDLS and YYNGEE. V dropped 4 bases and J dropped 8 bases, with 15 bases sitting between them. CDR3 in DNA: TGTGCCAGCAGCCCACGACAGGCTAGCGAAAAACTGTTTTTT. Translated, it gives CASSPRQASEKLFF.

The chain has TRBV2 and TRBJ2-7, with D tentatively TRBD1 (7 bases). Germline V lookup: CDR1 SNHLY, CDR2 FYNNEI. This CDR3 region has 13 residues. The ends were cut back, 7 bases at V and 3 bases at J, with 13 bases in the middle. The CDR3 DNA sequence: TGTGCCAGCATGACAGGGACTCACTACGAGCAGTACTTC. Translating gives CASMTGTHYEQYF.

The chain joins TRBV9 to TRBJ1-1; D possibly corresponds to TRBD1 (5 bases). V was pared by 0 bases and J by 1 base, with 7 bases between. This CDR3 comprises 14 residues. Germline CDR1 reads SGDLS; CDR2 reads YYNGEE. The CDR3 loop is CASSVEGRNTEAFF. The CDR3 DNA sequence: TGTGCCAGCAGCGTAGAGGGGCGGAACACTGAAGCTTTCTTT.

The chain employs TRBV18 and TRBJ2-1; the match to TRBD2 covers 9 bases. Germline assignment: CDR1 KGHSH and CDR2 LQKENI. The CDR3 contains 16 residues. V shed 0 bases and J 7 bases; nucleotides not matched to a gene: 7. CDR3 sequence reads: CASSPPRSGRGNEQFF. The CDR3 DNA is TGTGCCAGCTCACCACCGCGTAGCGGGAGAGGTAATGAGCAGTTCTTC.

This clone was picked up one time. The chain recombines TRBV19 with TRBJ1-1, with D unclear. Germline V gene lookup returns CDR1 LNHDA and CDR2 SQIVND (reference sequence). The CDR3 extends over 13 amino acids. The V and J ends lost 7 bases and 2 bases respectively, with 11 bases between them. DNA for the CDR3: TGTGCCAGTAATTCAGACCCAAACACTGAAGCTTTCTTT. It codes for CASNSDPNTEAFF.

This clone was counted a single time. The CDR3 reads CASSPRRLAGGMETQYF. CDR3 sequence (DNA): TGTGCCAGCAGCCCGAGGCGGCTAGCGGGAGGGATGGAGACCCAGTACTTC. The V and J genes are TRBV7-2 and TRBJ2-5; 12 bases are a match to TRBD2. The CDR3 is made up of 17 amino acids. In germline, CDR1 is SGHTA, CDR2 FQGNSA. With V trimmed by 5 bases and J by 5 bases, 12 bases remained unmatched.

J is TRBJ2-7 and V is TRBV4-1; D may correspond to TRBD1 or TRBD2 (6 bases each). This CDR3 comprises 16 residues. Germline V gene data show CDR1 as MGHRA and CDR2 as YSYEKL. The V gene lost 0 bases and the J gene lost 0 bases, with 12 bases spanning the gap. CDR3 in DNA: TGCGCCAGCAGCCAAGATGAGGGGGGCAGCTCCTACGAGCAGTACTTC. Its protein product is CASSQDEGGSSYEQYF.

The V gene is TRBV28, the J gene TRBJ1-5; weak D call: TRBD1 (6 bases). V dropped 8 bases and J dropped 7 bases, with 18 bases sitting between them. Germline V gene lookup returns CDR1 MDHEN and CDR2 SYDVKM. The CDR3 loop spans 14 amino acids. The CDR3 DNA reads TGTGCCAGCGGCCTAACAGGGTATCGGCAGCCCCAGCATTTT. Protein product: CASGLTGYRQPQHF.

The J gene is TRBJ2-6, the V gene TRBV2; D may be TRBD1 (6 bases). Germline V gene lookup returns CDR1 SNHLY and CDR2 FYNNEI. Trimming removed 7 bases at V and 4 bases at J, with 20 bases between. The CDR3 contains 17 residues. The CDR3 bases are TGTGCCAGCACCCAAGACAGGCCGAGAGGAGGGGCCAACGTCCTGACTTTC. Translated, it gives CASTQDRPRGGANVLTF. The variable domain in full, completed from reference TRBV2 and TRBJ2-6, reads EPEVTQTPSHQVTQMGQEVILRCVPISNHLYFYWYRQILGQKVEFLVSFYNNEISEKSEIFDDQFSVERPDGSNFTLKIRSTKLEDSAMYFCASTQDRPRGGANVLTFGAGSRLTVL.

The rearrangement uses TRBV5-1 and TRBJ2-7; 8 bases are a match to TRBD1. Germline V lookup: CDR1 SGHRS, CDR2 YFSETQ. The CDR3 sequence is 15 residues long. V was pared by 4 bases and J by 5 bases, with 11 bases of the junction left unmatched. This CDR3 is CASSGGGQGSNEQYF. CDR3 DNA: TGCGCCAGCAGCGGCGGAGGACAGGGTTCCAACGAGCAGTACTTC. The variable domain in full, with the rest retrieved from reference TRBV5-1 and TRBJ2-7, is KAGVTQTPRYLIKTRGQQVTLSCSPISGHRSVSWYQQTPGQGLQFLFEYFSETQRNKGNFPGRFSGRQFSNSRSEMNVSTLELGDSALYLCASSGGGQGSNEQYFGPGTRLTVT.

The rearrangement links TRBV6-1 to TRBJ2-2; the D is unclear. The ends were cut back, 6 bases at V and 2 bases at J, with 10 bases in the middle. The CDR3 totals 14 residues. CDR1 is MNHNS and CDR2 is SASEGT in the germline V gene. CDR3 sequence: CASRMARNTGELFF. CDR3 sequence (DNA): TGTGCCAGCAGAATGGCAAGAAACACCGGGGAGCTGTTTTTT.

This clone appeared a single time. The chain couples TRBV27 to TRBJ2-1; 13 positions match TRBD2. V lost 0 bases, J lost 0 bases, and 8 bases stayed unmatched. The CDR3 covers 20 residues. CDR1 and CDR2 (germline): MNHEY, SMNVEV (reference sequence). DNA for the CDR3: TGTGCCAGCAGTTTATCGGGGGGACTAGCGGGGATGAGCTCCTACAATGAGCAGTTCTTC. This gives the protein CASSLSGGLAGMSSYNEQFF.

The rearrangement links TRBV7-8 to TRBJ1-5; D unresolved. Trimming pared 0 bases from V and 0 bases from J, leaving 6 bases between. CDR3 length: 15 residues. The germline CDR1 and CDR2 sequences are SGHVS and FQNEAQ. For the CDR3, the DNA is TGTGCCAGCAGCTTAGCCTCAAATAGCAATCAGCCCCAGCATTTT. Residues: CASSLASNSNQPQHF.

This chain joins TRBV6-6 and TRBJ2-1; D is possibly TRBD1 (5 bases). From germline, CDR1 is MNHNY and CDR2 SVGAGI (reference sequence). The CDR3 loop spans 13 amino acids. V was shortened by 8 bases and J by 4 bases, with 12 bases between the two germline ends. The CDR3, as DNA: TGTGCCAGCGCTCAGGGAAAGTACAATGAGCAGTTCTTC. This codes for CASAQGKYNEQFF.

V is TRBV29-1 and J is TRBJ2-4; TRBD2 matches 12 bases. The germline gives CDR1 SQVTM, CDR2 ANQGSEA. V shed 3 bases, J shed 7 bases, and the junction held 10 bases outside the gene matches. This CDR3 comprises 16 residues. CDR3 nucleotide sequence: TGCAGCGTTGAGTTCTTTACTAGCGGGAGGCAGAACATTCAGTACTTC. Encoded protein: CSVEFFTSGRQNIQYF. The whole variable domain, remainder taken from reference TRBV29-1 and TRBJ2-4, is SAVISQKPSRDICQRGTSLTIQCQVDSQVTMMFWYRQQPGQSLTLIATANQGSEATYESGFVIDKFPISRPNLTFSTLTVSNMSPEDSSIYLCSVEFFTSGRQNIQYFGAGTRLSVL.

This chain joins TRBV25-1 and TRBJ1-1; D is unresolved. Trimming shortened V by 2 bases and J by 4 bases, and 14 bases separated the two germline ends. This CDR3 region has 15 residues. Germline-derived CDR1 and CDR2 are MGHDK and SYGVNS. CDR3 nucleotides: TGTGCCAGCAGTGAACGGTCTAGTCGGTTCACTGAAGCTTTCTTT. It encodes CASSERSSRFTEAFF.

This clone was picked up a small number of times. This chain's CDR3 is CASSLDGQGLYGYTF. The DNA for the CDR3 is TGCGCCAGCAGCTTGGACGGACAGGGCCTCTATGGCTACACCTTC. The genes are TRBV5-1 and TRBJ1-2, with 8 nucleotides matching TRBD1. The CDR3 contains 15 residues. Unmatched junction bases numbered 5, after V lost 0 bases and J lost 4 bases. Per the germline V gene, CDR1 is SGHRS and CDR2 is YFSETQ.

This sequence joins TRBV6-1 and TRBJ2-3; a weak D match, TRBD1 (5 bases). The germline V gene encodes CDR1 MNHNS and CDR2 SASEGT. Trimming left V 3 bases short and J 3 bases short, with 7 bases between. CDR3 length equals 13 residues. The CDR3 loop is CASSDAGTDTQYF. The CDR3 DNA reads TGTGCCAGCAGTGATGCAGGGACAGATACGCAGTATTTT.